The 5 T cell receptor beta chains below were found in one sample sequenced in a study of shared clonotypes between healthy human individuals. Assay used: immunoSEQ multiplex PCR; TCRdb lists only in-frame clones, some missing. Altogether 650,000 to 800,000 clones are present, roughly 72% being singletons, with the ten largest covering about 1.7%. The sample consisted of memory CD4+ T cells sorted from blood. Subset denoted: CD45RA-negative fraction. The receptors here all came from a woman aged 25 to 39 in good health.

The V and J genes are TRBV6-5 and TRBJ2-3; D unclear. The germline V and J ends were trimmed by 0 bases and 2 bases, with 9 bases remaining between them. Germline assignment: CDR1 MNHEY and CDR2 SVGAGI. The CDR3 loop spans 15 amino acids. The CDR3 is CASSYSQVFTDTQYF. CDR3 bases: TGTGCCAGCAGTTACTCGCAGGTTTTCACAGATACGCAGTATTTT.

This clone has more than one count but fewer than ten. The rearrangement joins TRBV2 to TRBJ1-5, with 10 bases fitting TRBD1. The CDR3 runs 15 residues. V was clipped by 6 bases and J by 2 bases; unmatched bases: 4. CDR1 is SNHLY and CDR2 is FYNNEI in the germline V gene. The CDR3 loop reads CASRMDRGGNQPQHF. In DNA form, the CDR3 reads TGTGCCAGCAGGATGGACAGGGGGGGCAATCAGCCCCAGCATTTT.

The chain has TRBV28 and TRBJ2-5, with 11 bases matching TRBD1. V shed 7 bases, J shed 7 bases, and the junction held 11 bases outside the gene matches. Germline CDR1 reads MDHEN; CDR2 reads SYDVKM. The CDR3 is made up of 15 amino acids. The CDR3 region is CASTSDRGLGGTQYF. DNA for the CDR3: TGTGCCAGCACCTCGGACAGGGGGCTTGGCGGGACCCAGTACTTC.

The chain couples TRBV10-1 to TRBJ2-5; the D is unclear. The CDR3 runs 16 residues. CDR1 and CDR2 from the germline V gene are WNHNN and SYGVQD (reference sequence). V was cut by 0 bases and J by 1 base, with 12 bases left in between. DNA for the CDR3: TGCGCCAGCAGTGAGTCGTCGCAACCGGGCCAAGAGACCCAGTACTTC. Amino acids: CASSESSQPGQETQYF.

The chain carries TRBV27 and TRBJ2-7, with a weak D call TRBD1 (6 bases). V lost 4 bases to trimming and J lost 6 bases, with 22 bases between them. The CDR3 is made up of 16 amino acids. Germline CDR1 and CDR2: MNHEY and SMNVEV (reference sequence). DNA for the CDR3: TGTGCCAGCAGTTCAACCTTACAGGGAAAAGGACGCGAGCAGTACTTC. Translated, it gives CASSSTLQGKGREQYF.